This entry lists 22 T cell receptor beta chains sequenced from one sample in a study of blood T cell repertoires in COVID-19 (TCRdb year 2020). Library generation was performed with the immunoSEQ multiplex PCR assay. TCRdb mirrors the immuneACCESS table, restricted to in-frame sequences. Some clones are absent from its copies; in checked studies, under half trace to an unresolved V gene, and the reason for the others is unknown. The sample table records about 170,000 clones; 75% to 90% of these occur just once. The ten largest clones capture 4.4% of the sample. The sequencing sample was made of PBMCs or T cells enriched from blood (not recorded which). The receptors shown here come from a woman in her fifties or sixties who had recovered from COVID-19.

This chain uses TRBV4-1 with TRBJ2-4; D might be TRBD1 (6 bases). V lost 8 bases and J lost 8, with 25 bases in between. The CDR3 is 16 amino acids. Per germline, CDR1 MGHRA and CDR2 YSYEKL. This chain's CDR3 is CASHHPQGLRRDIQYF. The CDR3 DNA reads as TGCGCCAGCCACCATCCGCAGGGGCTCCGCAGGGACATTCAGTACTTC.

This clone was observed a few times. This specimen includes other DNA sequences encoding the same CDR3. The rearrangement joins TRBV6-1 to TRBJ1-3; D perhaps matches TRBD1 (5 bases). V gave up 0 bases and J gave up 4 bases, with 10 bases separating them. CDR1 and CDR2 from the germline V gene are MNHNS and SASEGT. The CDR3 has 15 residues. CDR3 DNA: TGTGCCAGCAGTGAAGCGGAGGGGACGGGAAACACCATATATTTT. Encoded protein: CASSEAEGTGNTIYF.

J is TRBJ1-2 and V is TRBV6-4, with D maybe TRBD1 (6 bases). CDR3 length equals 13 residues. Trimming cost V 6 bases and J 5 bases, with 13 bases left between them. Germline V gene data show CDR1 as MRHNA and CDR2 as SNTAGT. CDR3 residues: CASSPGQTYGYTF. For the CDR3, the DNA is TGTGCCAGCAGCCCGGGACAAACTTATGGCTACACCTTC.

CDR3 nucleotides: TGTGCCAGCAGCTTAGTCGGGGGGGCCGGTACAGATACGCAGTATTTT. Translation: CASSLVGGAGTDTQYF. This chain joins TRBV7-2 and TRBJ2-3; 8 nucleotides align to TRBD2. J was trimmed by 3 bases and V by 1 base; bases with no gene match: 6. Germline V lookup: CDR1 SGHTA, CDR2 FQGNSA. The CDR3 length is 16 residues.

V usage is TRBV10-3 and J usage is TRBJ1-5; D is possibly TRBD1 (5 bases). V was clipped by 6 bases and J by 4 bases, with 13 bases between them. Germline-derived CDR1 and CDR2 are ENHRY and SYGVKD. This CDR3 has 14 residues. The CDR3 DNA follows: TGTGCCATCAGAGACAGTGCGAAAAATCAGCCCCAGCATTTT. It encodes CAIRDSAKNQPQHF.

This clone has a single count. The CDR3 sequence: CAWSLSRYEKLFF. DNA of the CDR3: TGTGCCTGGAGTCTTAGCAGATATGAAAAACTGTTTTTT. The rearrangement links TRBV30 to TRBJ1-4, with no clear D. The CDR3 contains 13 residues. V shed 2 bases and J shed 6 bases, with 10 bases lying between them. CDR1 and CDR2 (germline): GTSNPN, SVGIG (reference sequence).

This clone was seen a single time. CDR3 amino acids: CATSRVVKDLGAEAFF. In DNA, the CDR3 is TGTGCCACCAGCAGAGTTGTTAAGGATCTAGGGGCTGAAGCTTTCTTT. The rearrangement joins TRBV15 to TRBJ1-1, with a weak D call TRBD1 (5 bases). V lost 1 base, J lost 6 bases, and 18 bases lay in between. Looked up from germline, CDR1 is LNHNV and CDR2 is YYDKDF (reference sequence). The CDR3 runs 16 residues. The full variable domain, rest sourced from reference TRBV15 and TRBJ1-1, is DAMVIQNPRYQVTQFGKPVTLSCSQTLNHNVMYWYQQKSSQAPKLLFHYYDKDFNNEADTPDNFQSRRPNTSFCFLDIRSPGLGDTAMYLCATSRVVKDLGAEAFFGQGTRLTVV.

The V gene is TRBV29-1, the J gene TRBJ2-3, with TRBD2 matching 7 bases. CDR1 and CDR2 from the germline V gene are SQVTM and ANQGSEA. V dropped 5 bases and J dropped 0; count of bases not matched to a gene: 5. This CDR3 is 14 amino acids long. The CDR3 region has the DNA TGCAGCGTTAGCCCAGCGGGGAGCACAGATACGCAGTATTTT. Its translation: CSVSPAGSTDTQYF.

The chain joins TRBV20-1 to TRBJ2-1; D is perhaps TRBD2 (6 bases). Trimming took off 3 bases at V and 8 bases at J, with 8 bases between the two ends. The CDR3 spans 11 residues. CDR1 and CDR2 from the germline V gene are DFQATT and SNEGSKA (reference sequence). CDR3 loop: CSASGDYEQFF. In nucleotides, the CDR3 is TGCAGTGCTAGTGGGGACTATGAGCAGTTCTTC.

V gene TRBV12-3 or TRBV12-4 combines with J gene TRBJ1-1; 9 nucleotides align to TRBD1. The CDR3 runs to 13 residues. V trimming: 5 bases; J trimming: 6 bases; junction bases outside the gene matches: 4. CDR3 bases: TGTGCCAGCAGTACCCGACAGGGGGCTGAAGCTTTCTTT. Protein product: CASSTRQGAEAFF.

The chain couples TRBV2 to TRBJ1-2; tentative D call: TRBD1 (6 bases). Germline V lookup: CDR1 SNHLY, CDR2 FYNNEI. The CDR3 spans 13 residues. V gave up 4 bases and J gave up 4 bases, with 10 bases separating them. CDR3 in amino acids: CASSARGSYGYTF. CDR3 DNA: TGTGCCAGCAGTGCGAGGGGGAGCTATGGCTACACCTTC.

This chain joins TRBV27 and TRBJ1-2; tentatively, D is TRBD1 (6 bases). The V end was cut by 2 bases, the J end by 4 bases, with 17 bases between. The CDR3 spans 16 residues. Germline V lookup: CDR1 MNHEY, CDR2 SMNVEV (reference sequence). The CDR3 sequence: CASSLMVAGALYGYTF. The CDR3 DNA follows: TGTGCCAGCAGTTTAATGGTGGCAGGGGCTCTCTATGGCTACACCTTC.

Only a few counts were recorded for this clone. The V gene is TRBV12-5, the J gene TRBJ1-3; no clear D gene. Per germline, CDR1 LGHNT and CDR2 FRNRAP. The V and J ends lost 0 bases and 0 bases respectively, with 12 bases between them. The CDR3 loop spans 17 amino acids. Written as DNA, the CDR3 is TGTGCTAGTGGTTTGGTGGTGTCTCGGGGCTCTGGAAACACCATATATTTT. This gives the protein CASGLVVSRGSGNTIYF. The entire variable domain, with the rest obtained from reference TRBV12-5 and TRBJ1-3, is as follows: DARVTQTPRHKVTEMGQEVTMRCQPILGHNTVFWYRQTMMQGLELLAYFRNRAPLDDSGMPKDRFSAEMPDATLATLKIQPSEPRDSAVYFCASGLVVSRGSGNTIYFGEGSWLTVV.

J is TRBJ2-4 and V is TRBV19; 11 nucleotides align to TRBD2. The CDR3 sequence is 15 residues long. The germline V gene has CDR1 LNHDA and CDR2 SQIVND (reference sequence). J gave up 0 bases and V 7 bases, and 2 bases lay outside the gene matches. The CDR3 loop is CASMGLAVAKNIQYF. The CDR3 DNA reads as TGTGCCAGTATGGGACTAGCGGTAGCCAAAAACATTCAGTACTTC.

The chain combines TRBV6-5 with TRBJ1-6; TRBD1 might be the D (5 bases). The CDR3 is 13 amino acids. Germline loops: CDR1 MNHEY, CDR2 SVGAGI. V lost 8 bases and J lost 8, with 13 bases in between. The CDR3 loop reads CASGSRGDSPLHF. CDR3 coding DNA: TGTGCCAGCGGGAGCCGGGGGGATTCACCCCTCCACTTT.

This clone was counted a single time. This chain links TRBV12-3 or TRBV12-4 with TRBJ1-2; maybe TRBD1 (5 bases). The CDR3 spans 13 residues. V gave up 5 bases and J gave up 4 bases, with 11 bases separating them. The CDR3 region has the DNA TGTGCCAGCAGTCCTGGACACAGCTATGGCTACACCTTC. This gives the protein CASSPGHSYGYTF.

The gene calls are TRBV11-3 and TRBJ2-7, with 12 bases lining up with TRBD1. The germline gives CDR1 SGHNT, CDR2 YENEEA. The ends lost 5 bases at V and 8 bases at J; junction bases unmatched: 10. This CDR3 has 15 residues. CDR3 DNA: TGTGCCAGCAGCCGTGGGGGACAGGGGGCTCTGCAGCAGTACGTC. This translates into CASSRGGQGALQQYV.

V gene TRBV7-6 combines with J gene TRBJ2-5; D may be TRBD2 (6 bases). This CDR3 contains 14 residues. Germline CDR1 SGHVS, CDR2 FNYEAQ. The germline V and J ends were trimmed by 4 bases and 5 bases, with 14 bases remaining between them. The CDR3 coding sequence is TGTGCCAGCAGCTCAGGGACTTCAAAGGAGACCCAGTACTTC. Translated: CASSSGTSKETQYF.

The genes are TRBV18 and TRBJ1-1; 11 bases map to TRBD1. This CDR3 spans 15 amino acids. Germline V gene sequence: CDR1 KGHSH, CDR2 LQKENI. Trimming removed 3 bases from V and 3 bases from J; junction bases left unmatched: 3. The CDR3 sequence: CASSPGTGGDTEAFF. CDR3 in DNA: TGTGCCAGCTCACCGGGGACAGGGGGAGACACTGAAGCTTTCTTT.

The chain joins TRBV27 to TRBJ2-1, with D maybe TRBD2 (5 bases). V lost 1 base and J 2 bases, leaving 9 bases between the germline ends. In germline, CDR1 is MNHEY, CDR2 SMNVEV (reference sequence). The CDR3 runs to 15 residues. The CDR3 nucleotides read TGTGCCAGCAGTTTATATGGGAGCACCTACAATGAGCAGTTCTTC. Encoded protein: CASSLYGSTYNEQFF.

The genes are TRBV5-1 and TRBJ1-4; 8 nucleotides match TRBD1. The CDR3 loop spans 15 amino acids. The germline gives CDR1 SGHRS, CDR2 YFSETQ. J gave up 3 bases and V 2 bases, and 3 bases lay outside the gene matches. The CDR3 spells CASSFTGGANEKLFF. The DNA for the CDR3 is TGCGCCAGCAGCTTTACAGGGGGGGCTAATGAAAAACTGTTTTTT. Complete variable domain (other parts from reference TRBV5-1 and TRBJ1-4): KAGVTQTPRYLIKTRGQQVTLSCSPISGHRSVSWYQQTPGQGLQFLFEYFSETQRNKGNFPGRFSGRQFSNSRSEMNVSTLELGDSALYLCASSFTGGANEKLFFGSGTQLSVL.

The CDR3 coding sequence is TGTGCCAGCAGGTGGGGACAGGGGTCCCACGAGCAGTACGTC. As protein: CASRWGQGSHEQYV. V and J are TRBV6-5 and TRBJ2-7, with 10 bases lining up with TRBD1. In germline, CDR1 is MNHEY, CDR2 SVGAGI. This CDR3 is 14 amino acids long. V was clipped by 6 bases and J by 5 bases; unmatched bases: 7.